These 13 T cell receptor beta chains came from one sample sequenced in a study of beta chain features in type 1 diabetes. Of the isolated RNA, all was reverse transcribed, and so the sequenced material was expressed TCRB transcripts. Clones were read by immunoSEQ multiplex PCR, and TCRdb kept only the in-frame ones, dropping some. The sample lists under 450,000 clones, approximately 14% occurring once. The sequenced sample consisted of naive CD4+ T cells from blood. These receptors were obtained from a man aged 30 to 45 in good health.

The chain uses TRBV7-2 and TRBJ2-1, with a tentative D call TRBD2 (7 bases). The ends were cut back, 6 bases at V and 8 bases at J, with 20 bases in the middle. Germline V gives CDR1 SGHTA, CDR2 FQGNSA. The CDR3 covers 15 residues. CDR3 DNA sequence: TGTGCCAGCAGACAACAGGGAGGGCCCCTCGATGAGCAGTTCTTC. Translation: CASRQQGGPLDEQFF.

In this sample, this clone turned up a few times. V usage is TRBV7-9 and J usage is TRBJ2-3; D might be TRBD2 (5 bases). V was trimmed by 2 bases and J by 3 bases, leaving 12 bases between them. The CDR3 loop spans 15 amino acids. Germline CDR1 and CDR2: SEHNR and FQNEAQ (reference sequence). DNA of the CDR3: TGTGCCAGCAGCTTAACGGGGATGTGGACAGATACGCAGTATTTT. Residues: CASSLTGMWTDTQYF.

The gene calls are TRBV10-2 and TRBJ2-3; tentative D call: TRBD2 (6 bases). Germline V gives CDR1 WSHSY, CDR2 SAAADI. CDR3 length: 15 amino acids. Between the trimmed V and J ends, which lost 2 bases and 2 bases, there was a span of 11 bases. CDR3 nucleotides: TGCGCCAGCAGTGAGAATAGCGGTCCCACAGATACGCAGTATTTT. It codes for CASSENSGPTDTQYF.

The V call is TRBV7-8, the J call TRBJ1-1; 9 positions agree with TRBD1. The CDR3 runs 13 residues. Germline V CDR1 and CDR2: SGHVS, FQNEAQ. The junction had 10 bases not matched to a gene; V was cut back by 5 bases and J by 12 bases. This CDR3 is CASSAGDRGTTFF. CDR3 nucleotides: TGTGCCAGCAGCGCCGGTGACAGGGGGACGACTTTCTTT.

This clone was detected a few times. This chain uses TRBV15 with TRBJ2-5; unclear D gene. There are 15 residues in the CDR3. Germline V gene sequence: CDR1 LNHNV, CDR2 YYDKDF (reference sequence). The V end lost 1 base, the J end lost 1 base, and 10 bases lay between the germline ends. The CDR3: CATSRGGPGQETQYF. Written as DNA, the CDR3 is TGTGCCACCAGCAGAGGCGGACCGGGCCAAGAGACCCAGTACTTC.

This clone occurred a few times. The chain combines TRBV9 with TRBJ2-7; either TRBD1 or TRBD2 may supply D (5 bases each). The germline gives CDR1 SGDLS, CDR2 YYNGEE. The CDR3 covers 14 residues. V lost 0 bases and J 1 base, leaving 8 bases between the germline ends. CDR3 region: CASSVAGLSYEQYF. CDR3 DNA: TGTGCCAGCAGCGTAGCGGGGCTGTCCTACGAGCAGTACTTC.

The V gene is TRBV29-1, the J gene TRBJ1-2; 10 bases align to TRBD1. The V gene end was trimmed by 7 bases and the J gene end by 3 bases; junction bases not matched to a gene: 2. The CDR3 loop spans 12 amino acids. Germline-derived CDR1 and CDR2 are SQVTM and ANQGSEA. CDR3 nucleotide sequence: TGCAGCGGACAGGGGGCTGACTATGGCTACACCTTC. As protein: CSGQGADYGYTF.

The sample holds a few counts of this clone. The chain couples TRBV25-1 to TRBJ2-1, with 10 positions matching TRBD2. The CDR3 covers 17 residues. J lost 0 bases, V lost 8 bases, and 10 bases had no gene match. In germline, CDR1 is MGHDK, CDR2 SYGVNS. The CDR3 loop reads CASAALAGFSSYNEQFF. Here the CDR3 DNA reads TGTGCCAGCGCTGCACTAGCGGGATTTAGCTCCTACAATGAGCAGTTCTTC.

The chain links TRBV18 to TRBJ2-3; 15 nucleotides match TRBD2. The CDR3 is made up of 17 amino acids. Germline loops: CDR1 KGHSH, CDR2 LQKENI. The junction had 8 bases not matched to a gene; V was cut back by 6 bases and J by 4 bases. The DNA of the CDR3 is TGTGCCAGCTCGCGGACTAGCGGGGGGGCCAGTGCAGATACGCAGTATTTT. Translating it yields CASSRTSGGASADTQYF. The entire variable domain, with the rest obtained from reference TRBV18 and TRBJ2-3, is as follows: NAGVMQNPRHLVRRRGQEARLRCSPMKGHSHVYWYRQLPEEGLKFMVYLQKENIIDESGMPKERFSAEFPKEGPSILRIQQVVRGDSAAYFCASSRTSGGASADTQYFGPGTRLTVL.

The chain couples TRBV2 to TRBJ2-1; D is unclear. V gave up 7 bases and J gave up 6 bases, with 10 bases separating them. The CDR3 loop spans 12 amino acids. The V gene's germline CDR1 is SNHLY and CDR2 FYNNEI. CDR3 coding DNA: TGTGCCAGCATGGGCAGAAGCAATGAGCAGTTCTTC. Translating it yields CASMGRSNEQFF.

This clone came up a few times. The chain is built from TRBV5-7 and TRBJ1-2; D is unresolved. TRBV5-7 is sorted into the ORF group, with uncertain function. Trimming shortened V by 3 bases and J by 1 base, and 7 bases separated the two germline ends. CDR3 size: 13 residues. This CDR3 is CASSSAGNYGYTF. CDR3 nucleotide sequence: TGTGCCAGCAGCTCGGCCGGTAACTATGGCTACACCTTC.

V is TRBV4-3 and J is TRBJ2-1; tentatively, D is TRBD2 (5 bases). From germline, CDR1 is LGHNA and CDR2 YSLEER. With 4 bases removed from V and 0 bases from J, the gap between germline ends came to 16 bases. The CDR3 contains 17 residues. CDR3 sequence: CASSPRGSEISYNEQFF. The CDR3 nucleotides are TGCGCCAGCAGCCCCCGCGGTAGCGAGATCTCCTACAATGAGCAGTTCTTC.

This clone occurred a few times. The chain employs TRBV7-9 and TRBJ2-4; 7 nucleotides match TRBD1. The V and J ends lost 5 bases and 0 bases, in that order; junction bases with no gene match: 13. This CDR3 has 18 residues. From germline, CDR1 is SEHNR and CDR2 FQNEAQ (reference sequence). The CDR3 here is CASSRDRSPQLAKNIQYF. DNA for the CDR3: TGTGCCAGCAGCCGGGACAGATCTCCTCAATTAGCCAAAAACATTCAGTACTTC.